A selection of T cell receptor beta chains follows, all from one sample in a study of blood T cell repertoires in COVID-19. Here immunoSEQ multiplex PCR was the method, and the copy in TCRdb shows in-frame clones only, minus some. The sample holds 350,000 to 400,000 clones, around 87% seen once. Sequenced sample: PBMCs or T cells enriched from blood (not recorded which). The receptors were gathered from a man younger than 30 who had recovered from COVID-19. Each CDR3 is given with its conserved first and last residue. A D gene is named only where the DNA matches it firmly. Not all rows give a size; the values are once, few, many and, for expanded clones, a class.

CASSQDQIPQGEGSPLHF | TGCGCCAGCAGCCAAGATCAAATCCCACAGGGAGAAGGTTCACCCCTCCACTTT | - | 18 | TRBJ1-6 | TRBV4-3 | -
CAWSLTNVEQFF | TGTGCCTGGAGTCTAACCAACGTCGAGCAGTTCTTC | - | 12 | TRBJ2-1 | TRBV30 | -
CASSGGLLYNEQFF | TGTGCCAGCAGCGGGGGACTCCTCTACAATGAGCAGTTCTTC | - | 14 | TRBJ2-1 | TRBV9 | few
CAILAGVSNTGELFF | TGTGCCATTCTAGCGGGGGTATCGAACACCGGGGAGCTGTTTTTT | TRBD2 | 15 | TRBJ2-2 | TRBV2 | -
CASSRDRGTDTQYF | TGCGCCAGCAGCCGCGACAGGGGCACAGATACGCAGTATTTT | TRBD1 | 14 | TRBJ2-3 | TRBV4-3 | -
CATSSRQGGSEKLFF | TGTGCCACCAGCAGCCGACAGGGGGGAAGTGAAAAACTGTTTTTT | TRBD1 | 15 | TRBJ1-4 | TRBV15 | -
CASSYAGGETQYF | TGTGCCAGCAGTTACGCGGGAGGCGAGACCCAGTACTTC | TRBD2 | 13 | TRBJ2-5 | TRBV6-5 | -
CASSSSRGWRGNNEQFF | TGTGCCAGCAGCTCCTCCCGGGGGTGGCGGGGCAACAATGAGCAGTTCTTC | - | 17 | TRBJ2-1 | TRBV7-2 | -
CASSSQGEKLFF | TGCGCCAGCAGCTCCCAGGGAGAAAAACTGTTTTTT | - | 12 | TRBJ1-4 | TRBV5-1 | once
CASTTSDQPQHF | TGTGCCAGCACCACGAGTGATCAGCCCCAGCATTTT | - | 12 | TRBJ1-5 | TRBV12-3/TRBV12-4 | -
CSVDASLNTEAFF | TGCAGCGTTGATGCAAGCCTGAACACTGAAGCTTTCTTT | - | 13 | TRBJ1-1 | TRBV29-1 | -
CASSSSGDLIRYTF | TGTGCCAGCAGTTCCTCAGGGGATCTTATCCGCTACACCTTC | - | 14 | TRBJ1-2 | TRBV27 | -
CASSRTGGNTIYF | TGTGCCAGCAGCAGGACAGGAGGAAACACCATATATTTT | TRBD1 | 13 | TRBJ1-3 | TRBV2 | -
CASSATTGSADTQYF | TGCGCCAGCAGCGCGACAACAGGGTCGGCAGATACGCAGTATTTT | - | 15 | TRBJ2-3 | TRBV5-1 | -
CASSRNRGPGMNTEAFF | TGCGCCAGCAGCCGAAACAGGGGGCCCGGGATGAACACTGAAGCTTTCTTT | TRBD1 | 17 | TRBJ1-1 | TRBV4-3 | -
CASSIGAGLEDTQYF | TGTGCCAGTAGTATAGGGGCAGGGCTGGAAGATACGCAGTATTTT | - | 15 | TRBJ2-3 | TRBV19 | -
CASSSDRANTQYF | TGCGCCAGCAGCTCCGACAGGGCGAATACGCAGTATTTT | TRBD1 | 13 | TRBJ2-3 | TRBV5-1 | -
CASSLYEENEQFF | TGTGCCAGCAGTTTATACGAGGAAAATGAGCAGTTCTTC | - | 13 | TRBJ2-1 | TRBV27 | -
CASSFRSGGGYNEQFF | TGCGCCAGCAGCTTTAGATCAGGGGGCGGTTACAATGAGCAGTTCTTC | TRBD1 | 16 | TRBJ2-1 | TRBV5-1 | -
CASSSLLLAGRVGSYNEQFF | TGTGCCAGCAGTTCCCTCCTTCTAGCGGGAAGGGTCGGCTCCTACAATGAGCAGTTCTTC | TRBD2 | 20 | TRBJ2-1 | TRBV28 | -